These 9 T cell receptor beta chains were sequenced from one sample in a study of regulatory T cells. The primer mix had 52 TRBV and 13 TRBJ primers. Repertoires were generated with immunoSEQ multiplex PCR, while TCRdb's copy carries only in-frame clones and drops some. Of roughly 1,200 clones listed, approximately 90% are singletons. The antigens these receptors bind are not known. Notes on the study in general: In CD3G deficiency, regulatory T cells had lower Shannon diversity than autologous conventional CD4+ and control regulatory cells.

Input material: CD4+ Tregs sorted from blood. These receptors all come from a person in their thirties with CD3G deficiency.

This sequence joins TRBV19 and TRBJ1-5, with no clear D. The CDR3 is 13 residues long. Germline lookup yields CDR1 LNHDA and CDR2 SQIVND (reference sequence). The V and J ends lost 6 bases and 9 bases respectively, with 15 bases between them. CDR3 region: CASSSGLMRPQHF. CDR3 DNA sequence: TGTGCCAGTAGCTCGGGGTTAATGAGGCCCCAGCATTTT.

This sequence joins TRBV7-9 and TRBJ2-3; D not certain. The CDR3 is 15 residues long. Germline V gene data show CDR1 as SEHNR and CDR2 as FQNEAQ (reference sequence). V lost 0 bases to trimming and J lost 1 base, with 8 bases between them. As DNA, the CDR3 is TGTGCCAGCAGCTTAGCAGGCATTGGCACAGATACGCAGTATTTT. The encoded protein is CASSLAGIGTDTQYF.

The rearrangement links TRBV19 to TRBJ1-2; D possibly corresponds to TRBD1 (5 bases). The V gene lost 6 bases and the J gene lost 3 bases, with 20 bases spanning the gap. The CDR3 runs 16 residues. Germline CDR1 is LNHDA and CDR2 is SQIVND (reference sequence). The CDR3 DNA reads as TGTGCCAGTAGCCCCATCGGGGGAGCCTTCGACTATGGCTACACCTTC. This sequence encodes CASSPIGGAFDYGYTF.

This clone was picked up one time. The V call is TRBV6-1, the J call TRBJ2-7; possible D gene TRBD2, 6 bases. The V gene lost 1 base and the J gene lost 3 bases, with 25 bases spanning the gap. Germline V gene lookup returns CDR1 MNHNS and CDR2 SASEGT. This CDR3 contains 19 residues. Here the CDR3 DNA reads TGTGCCAGCAGTGAAGGCGCGGGGAAGGGGCCTCGGAAAGGCTACGAGCAGTACTTC. This translates into CASSEGAGKGPRKGYEQYF.

The chain employs TRBV5-1 and TRBJ2-2, with D tentatively TRBD1 or TRBD2 (5 bases each). Per the germline V gene, CDR1 is SGHRS and CDR2 is YFSETQ. There are 14 residues in the CDR3. Trimming shortened V by 0 bases and J by 7 bases, and 10 bases separated the two germline ends. CDR3 DNA: TGCGCCAGCAGCTTGGCCAGGGACGGCGGGGAGCTGTTTTTT. It specifies CASSLARDGGELFF.

The rearrangement uses TRBV28 and TRBJ2-5; D is undetermined. The J call may be in error: the DNA end matches TRBJ2-7 better. The CDR3 covers 14 residues. Germline assignment: CDR1 MDHEN and CDR2 SYDVKM. The CDR3 loop is CASSSPSDGFEQYF. The DNA of the CDR3 is TGTGCCAGCAGTTCGCCTTCCGACGGATTCGAGCAGTACTTC.

V is TRBV19 and J is TRBJ2-6, with D uncertain. The V end was cut by 3 bases, the J end by 4 bases, with 16 bases between. Germline CDR1 is LNHDA and CDR2 is SQIVND (reference sequence). The CDR3 is 17 amino acids. The CDR3 bases are TGTGCCAGTAGTATGGCACTGCATAAACCAGGGGCCAACGTCCTGACTTTC. It encodes CASSMALHKPGANVLTF.

The chain employs TRBV10-3 and TRBJ2-3; no reliable D call. Between the trimmed V and J ends, which lost 6 bases and 2 bases, there was a span of 9 bases. Germline V lookup: CDR1 ENHRY, CDR2 SYGVKD. The CDR3 spans 13 residues. The DNA of the CDR3 is TGTGCCATCAGGGGCGGAAACACAGATACGCAGTATTTT. Encoded protein: CAIRGGNTDTQYF.

The chain is built from TRBV19 and TRBJ1-2; tentative D call: TRBD1 (5 bases). Deletions cut 5 bases from V and 8 bases from J, with 18 bases between. Germline CDR1 and CDR2: LNHDA and SQIVND (reference sequence). The CDR3 is 14 residues long. The CDR3 bases are TGTGCCAGTAGTCCGCCTGGCGGGGCGCGAGGCTACACCTTC. Protein product: CASSPPGGARGYTF. Using reference TRBV19 and TRBJ1-2 for the parts outside the CDR3, the full variable domain is DGGITQSPKYLFRKEGQNVTLSCEQNLNHDAMYWYRQDPGQGLRLIYYSQIVNDFQKGDIAEGYSVSREKKESFPLTVTSAQKNPTAFYLCASSPPGGARGYTFGSGTRLTVV.